The 26 T cell receptor beta chains in this list originate from one sample, sequenced in a study of blood T cell repertoires in COVID-19. Generated by immunoSEQ multiplex PCR, the TCRdb table keeps only in-frame clones and is missing some. The table has around 250,000 clones, 91% seen once. Material: PBMCs or T cells enriched from blood (not recorded which). These TCRs come from a human donor in a cohort exposed to, infected with or recovered from COVID-19 (not recorded which). The donor label of this sample is uncertain.

The chain joins TRBV2 to TRBJ2-1, with a tentative D call TRBD1 (5 bases). The V end lost 5 bases, the J end lost 8 bases, and 13 bases lay between the germline ends. The CDR3 totals 13 residues. Germline V gene sequence: CDR1 SNHLY, CDR2 FYNNEI. CDR3 sequence: CASSPQTVHEQFF. The DNA for the CDR3 is TGTGCCAGCAGTCCCCAGACAGTACATGAGCAGTTCTTC.

The gene calls are TRBV29-1 and TRBJ2-3, with D maybe TRBD1 (6 bases). Germline CDR1 is SQVTM and CDR2 is ANQGSEA. The V end lost 3 bases, the J end lost 4 bases, and 14 bases lay between the germline ends. The CDR3 sequence is 14 residues long. The CDR3 DNA is TGCAGCGTTGAGGGTACAGGGATGGCAGATACGCAGTATTTT. Protein: CSVEGTGMADTQYF.

The V gene is TRBV18, the J gene TRBJ2-5; a possible D gene is TRBD1 (5 bases). Germline values: CDR1 KGHSH, CDR2 LQKENI. The V end lost 6 bases, the J end lost 0 bases, and 14 bases lay between the germline ends. This CDR3 has 15 amino acids. This CDR3 is CASSARTRDQETQYF. CDR3 bases: TGTGCCAGCTCGGCAAGGACAAGGGACCAAGAGACCCAGTACTTC.

The V and J genes are TRBV4-2 and TRBJ1-6; D remains ambiguous. Trimming left V 0 bases short and J 7 bases short, with 10 bases between. The germline V gene encodes CDR1 LGHNA and CDR2 YNFKEQ. The CDR3 covers 15 residues. The CDR3 bases are TGTGCCAGCAGCCAAGACCCAGGAGGAAATTCACCCCTCCACTTT. Translating gives CASSQDPGGNSPLHF.

The rearrangement joins TRBV27 to TRBJ1-5, with D maybe TRBD1 (6 bases). Germline V CDR1 and CDR2: MNHEY, SMNVEV (reference sequence). Trimming took off 2 bases at V and 2 bases at J, with 10 bases between the two ends. This CDR3 is 15 amino acids long. This CDR3 reads CASSLAGEGNQPQHF. CDR3 DNA sequence: TGTGCCAGCAGTTTAGCAGGGGAAGGCAATCAGCCCCAGCATTTT.

The chain is built from TRBV7-2 and TRBJ1-1, with TRBD1 matching 7 bases. With V trimmed by 2 bases and J by 3 bases, 9 bases remained unmatched. Looked up from germline, CDR1 is SGHTA and CDR2 is FQGNSA. CDR3 size: 16 residues. CDR3 DNA: TGTGCCAGCAGCTTACGTGACAGGCAGGGGGACACTGAAGCTTTCTTT. Its translation is CASSLRDRQGDTEAFF.

V and J are TRBV5-4 and TRBJ2-3; TRBD2 matches 7 bases. Germline V CDR1 and CDR2: SGHNT, YYREEE (reference sequence). J gave up 0 bases and V 4 bases, and 8 bases lay outside the gene matches. The CDR3 length is 16 residues. CDR3 in DNA: TGTGCCAGCAGCCGACCGGGACTAACTAGCACAGATACGCAGTATTTT. Its translation is CASSRPGLTSTDTQYF.

This chain links TRBV27 with TRBJ2-1; D perhaps matches TRBD2 (7 bases). V was clipped by 6 bases and J by 5 bases, with 20 bases between them. Germline CDR1 and CDR2: MNHEY and SMNVEV (reference sequence). This CDR3 contains 16 residues. The CDR3 sequence: CASRSLLAGAHNEQFF. In DNA form, the CDR3 reads TGTGCCAGCAGATCCCTCCTTGCGGGGGCCCACAATGAGCAGTTCTTC.

This chain uses TRBV6-2 or TRBV6-3 with TRBJ1-5; 7 bases align to TRBD1. In germline, CDR1 is MNHEY, CDR2 SVGEGT. V trimming: 2 bases; J trimming: 5 bases; junction bases outside the gene matches: 6. This CDR3 region has 15 residues. This chain's CDR3 is CASSYRDSLYQPQHF. The CDR3 coding sequence is TGTGCCAGCAGTTACAGGGACAGTCTTTATCAGCCCCAGCATTTT.

This chain uses TRBV4-1 with TRBJ1-1; TRBD1 matches 7 bases. Looked up from germline, CDR1 is MGHRA and CDR2 is YSYEKL. This CDR3 has 13 amino acids. V was clipped by 4 bases and J by 8 bases; unmatched bases: 7. CDR3 protein: CASSLPDRAEAFF. In DNA, the CDR3 is TGCGCCAGCAGCCTTCCCGACAGGGCCGAAGCTTTCTTT.

This chain uses TRBV30 with TRBJ1-6; 8 positions match TRBD1. V gave up 4 bases and J gave up 7 bases; unmatched junction bases: 3. The germline gives CDR1 GTSNPN, CDR2 SVGIG (reference sequence). This CDR3 has 13 amino acids. In nucleotides, the CDR3 is TGTGCCTGGAAAACAGGGGGAAATTCACCCCTCCACTTT. Amino acids: CAWKTGGNSPLHF.

The chain carries TRBV6-6 and TRBJ1-1, with D unclear. The V end lost 8 bases, the J end lost 3 bases, and 13 bases lay between the germline ends. This CDR3 comprises 13 residues. The germline gives CDR1 MNHNY, CDR2 SVGAGI (reference sequence). CDR3 DNA sequence: TGTGCCAGCCGTTTGACTGCCCACACTGAAGCTTTCTTT. Translating it yields CASRLTAHTEAFF.

V gene TRBV5-4 combines with J gene TRBJ2-5; possible D gene TRBD1, 5 bases. Germline CDR1 reads SGHNT; CDR2 reads YYREEE (reference sequence). Trimming took off 4 bases at V and 3 bases at J, with 13 bases between the two ends. CDR3 length: 14 amino acids. The CDR3 protein is CASSGAGAKETQYF. The CDR3 nucleotides are TGTGCCAGCAGCGGGGCCGGCGCTAAAGAGACCCAGTACTTC.

The chain recombines TRBV19 with TRBJ2-1, with 9 bases fitting TRBD1. CDR3 size: 13 residues. The V and J ends lost 7 bases and 5 bases, in that order; junction bases with no gene match: 3. Per germline, CDR1 LNHDA and CDR2 SQIVND (reference sequence). This CDR3 reads CASMGTGHNEQFF. The DNA for the CDR3 is TGTGCCAGTATGGGGACAGGGCACAATGAGCAGTTCTTC.

V gene TRBV7-2 combines with J gene TRBJ2-7; TRBD2 is a possible D gene (5 bases). V was shortened by 3 bases and J by 5 bases, with 5 bases between the two germline ends. The CDR3 has 11 amino acids. Germline V gene data show CDR1 as SGHTA and CDR2 as FQGNSA. The CDR3 sequence is CASSLRDEQYF. Here the CDR3 DNA reads TGTGCCAGCAGCTTGAGGGACGAGCAGTACTTC.

The rearrangement uses TRBV4-1 and TRBJ1-2, with TRBD1 identical over 7 bases. Germline V lookup: CDR1 MGHRA, CDR2 YSYEKL. J gave up 1 base and V 0 bases, and 5 bases lay outside the gene matches. The CDR3 is 16 amino acids. CDR3 nucleotide sequence: TGCGCCAGCAGCCAAGAGCGGCAGGGGGGTAACTATGGCTACACCTTC. Its protein product is CASSQERQGGNYGYTF.

This sequence joins TRBV30 and TRBJ1-6; tentatively, D is TRBD1 (5 bases). Trimming removed 5 bases from V and 0 bases from J, with 8 bases in between. This CDR3 region has 14 residues. Germline V gene data show CDR1 as GTSNPN and CDR2 as SVGIG (reference sequence). This CDR3 reads CAWSGLSYNSPLHF. In nucleotides, the CDR3 is TGTGCCTGGTCGGGACTCTCCTATAATTCACCCCTCCACTTT.

The chain recombines TRBV6-2 or TRBV6-3 with TRBJ2-7, with TRBD1 matching over 9 bases. V shed 5 bases, J shed 3 bases, and the junction held 8 bases outside the gene matches. Germline CDR1 and CDR2: MNHEY and SVGEGT. This CDR3 is built from 15 residues. This CDR3 is CASSPGQGGLYEQYF. Here the CDR3 DNA reads TGTGCCAGCAGTCCGGGACAGGGTGGCCTCTACGAGCAGTACTTC.

The rearrangement joins TRBV19 to TRBJ1-2; D gene uncertain. The ends were cut back, 5 bases at V and 3 bases at J, with 13 bases in the middle. The CDR3 runs to 14 residues. Germline-derived CDR1 and CDR2 are LNHDA and SQIVND (reference sequence). CDR3 protein: CASSAPLRDYGYTF. CDR3 bases: TGTGCCAGTAGTGCCCCACTCCGGGACTATGGCTACACCTTC.

This sequence joins TRBV7-9 and TRBJ2-2; 10 nucleotides match TRBD1. Germline V gives CDR1 SEHNR, CDR2 FQNEAQ (reference sequence). This CDR3 is 16 amino acids long. Trimming at V came to 5 bases and at J to 5 bases, leaving 8 bases not matched to a gene. For the CDR3, the DNA is TGTGCCAGCAGCCTGGTGACAGGGGGCTTTACCGGGGAGCTGTTTTTT. Residues: CASSLVTGGFTGELFF.

V usage is TRBV21-1 and J usage is TRBJ1-5; the D call of TRBD1 is as the table states it, not checked on the DNA. TRBV21-1 is a recognized pseudogene. This CDR3 has 18 residues. CDR3 sequence: CASSRILTGSYSNQPQHF. CDR3 coding DNA: TGTGCCAGCAGCAGAATTCTGACAGGGAGTTATAGCAATCAGCCCCAGCATTTT.

This clone was seen once. J is TRBJ1-1 and V is TRBV7-9; 7 bases are shared with TRBD1. The germline CDR1 and CDR2 sequences are SEHNR and FQNEAQ (reference sequence). The CDR3 consists of 15 residues. The V and J ends lost 4 bases and 5 bases, in that order; junction bases with no gene match: 10. CDR3 nucleotides: TGTGCCAGCAGCTCCCGAACAGGGGCAGAGACTGAAGCTTTCTTT. Residues: CASSSRTGAETEAFF.

V and J are TRBV19 and TRBJ2-1, with D hard to call. The CDR3 sequence is 12 residues long. The germline V gene encodes CDR1 LNHDA and CDR2 SQIVND (reference sequence). Trimming removed 1 base at V and 9 bases at J, with 7 bases between. The DNA for the CDR3 is TGTGCCAGTAGTATAGGAAGAGGTGAGCAGTTCTTC. Translation: CASSIGRGEQFF. Full variable domain (rest looked up from reference TRBV19 and TRBJ2-1): DGGITQSPKYLFRKEGQNVTLSCEQNLNHDAMYWYRQDPGQGLRLIYYSQIVNDFQKGDIAEGYSVSREKKESFPLTVTSAQKNPTAFYLCASSIGRGEQFFGPGTRLTVL.

V usage is TRBV3-1 (or the pseudogene TRBV3-2) and J usage is TRBJ1-1; weak D call: TRBD1 (6 bases). The CDR3 has 17 amino acids. V was shortened by 4 bases and J by 4 bases, with 22 bases between the two germline ends. Germline V gives CDR1 LGHDT, CDR2 YNNKEL (reference sequence). The CDR3 nucleotides are TGTGCCAGCAGCCCGGGACATAAGGTTGGGGCGGTCACTGAAGCTTTCTTT. It yields the protein CASSPGHKVGAVTEAFF.

The gene calls are TRBV7-9 and TRBJ2-7, with 9 bases identical to TRBD2. CDR3 length: 14 amino acids. The trim removed 1 base at V and 7 bases at J, leaving 5 bases unmatched. Germline values: CDR1 SEHNR, CDR2 FQNEAQ (reference sequence). DNA of the CDR3: TGTGCCAGCAGCTTAGGGGTAGCGGGGGAAGAGCAGTACTTC. It specifies CASSLGVAGEEQYF.

J is TRBJ1-1 and V is TRBV4-3; TRBD1 is a possible D gene (6 bases). Looked up from germline, CDR1 is LGHNA and CDR2 is YSLEER. The CDR3 totals 13 residues. V shed 3 bases and J shed 4 bases, with 9 bases lying between them. The CDR3 bases are TGCGCCAGCAGCCAGGGGGCGCGCACTGAAGCTTTCTTT. It codes for CASSQGARTEAFF.